This TCR beta chain was found in a study of technical replicates of blood from four donors. Measured with immunoSEQ multiplex PCR; TCRdb has only the in-frame clones, and not every one. The sample consists of 87,000 or so clones, about 91% of them appearing once. Germline V gives CDR1 LNHDA, CDR2 SQIVND (reference sequence). The CDR3 contains 13 residues. Unmatched junction bases numbered 4, after V lost 9 bases and J lost 3 bases. The sequenced sample was T cells isolated from PBMCs. The receptor was derived from a human donor in good health. The V gene is TRBV19, the J gene TRBJ2-3, with 9 bases identical to TRBD1. CDR3 sequence (DNA): TGTGCCAGCTCACAGGGGGCAACAGATACGCAGTATTTT. It translates to CASSQGATDTQYF.